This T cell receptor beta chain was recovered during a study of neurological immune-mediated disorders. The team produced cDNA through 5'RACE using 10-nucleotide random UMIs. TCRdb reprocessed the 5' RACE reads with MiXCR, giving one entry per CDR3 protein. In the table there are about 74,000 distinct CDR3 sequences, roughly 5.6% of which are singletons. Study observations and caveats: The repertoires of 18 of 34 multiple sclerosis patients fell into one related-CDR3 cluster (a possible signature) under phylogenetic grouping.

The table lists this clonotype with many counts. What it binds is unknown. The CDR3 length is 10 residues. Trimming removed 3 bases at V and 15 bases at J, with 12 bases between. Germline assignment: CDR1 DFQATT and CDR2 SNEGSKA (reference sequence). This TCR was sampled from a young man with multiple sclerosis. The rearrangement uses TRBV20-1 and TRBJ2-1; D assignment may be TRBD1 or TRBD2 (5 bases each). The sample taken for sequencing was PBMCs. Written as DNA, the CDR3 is TGCAGTGCTAGGGTCGGGGCTACGTTCTTC. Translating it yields CSARVGATFF.